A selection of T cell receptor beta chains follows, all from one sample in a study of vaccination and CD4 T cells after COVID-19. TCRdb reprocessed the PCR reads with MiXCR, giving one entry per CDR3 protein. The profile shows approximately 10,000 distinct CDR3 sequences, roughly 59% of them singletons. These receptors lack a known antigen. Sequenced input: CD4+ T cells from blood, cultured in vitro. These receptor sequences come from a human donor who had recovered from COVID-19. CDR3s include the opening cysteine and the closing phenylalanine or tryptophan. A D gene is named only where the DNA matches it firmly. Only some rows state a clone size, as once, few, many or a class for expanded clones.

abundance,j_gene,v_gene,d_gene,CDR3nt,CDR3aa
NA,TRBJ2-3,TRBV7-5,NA,NA,CISVSEAYPPGLAGPMTDTQYF
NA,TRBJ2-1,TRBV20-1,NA,TGCAGTGCTTTCGGGGGAGGGGGATATCGGATACACAATGAGCAGTTCTTC,CSAFGGGGYRIHNEQFF
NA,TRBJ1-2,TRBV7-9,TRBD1,TGTGCCACCCAGGGGGTCTATGGCTACACCTTC,CATQGVYGYTF
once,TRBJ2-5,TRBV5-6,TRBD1,TGTGCCAGCAGCTTGGGTTTCAGACAGGGGAAGAGGGCCCAGTACTTC,CASSLGFRQGKRAQYF
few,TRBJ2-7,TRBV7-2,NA,TGTGCCAGCAGCTTAGTCTTAGGACAGCGAACCTACGAGCAGTACTTC,CASSLVLGQRTYEQYF
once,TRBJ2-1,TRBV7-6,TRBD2,TGTGCCAGCAGCTTAGATAGCCTAGCGGGAGGTGATGAGCAGTTCTTC,CASSLDSLAGGDEQFF
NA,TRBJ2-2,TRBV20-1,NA,TGCAGTGCAGCGGGACAAACGAACACCGGGGAGCTGTTTTTT,CSAAGQTNTGELFF
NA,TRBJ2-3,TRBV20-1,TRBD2,TGCAGTGCTACCTGGGGAGCGGGAGGGCCAACAGATACGCAGTATTTT,CSATWGAGGPTDTQYF
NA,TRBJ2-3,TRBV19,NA,TGTGCCAGTAGTGCCGGGATTGATACGCAGTATTTT,CASSAGIDTQYF
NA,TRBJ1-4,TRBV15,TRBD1,TGTGCCACCAGCATCCTGTGGACAGGGTTGAATGAAAAACTGTTTTTT,CATSILWTGLNEKLFF
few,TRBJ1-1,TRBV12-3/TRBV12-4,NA,TGTGCCAGCAGTTTTTGGACTGTTGAAGCTTTCTTT,CASSFWTVEAFF
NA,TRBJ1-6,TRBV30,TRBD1,TGTGCCTGGATCGGTCGCGCAGGGGGCGCAGGGTCACCCCTCCACTTT,CAWIGRAGGAGSPLHF
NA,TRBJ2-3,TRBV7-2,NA,TGTGCCAGCAGCTTGAGCAATACGCAGTATTTT,CASSLSNTQYF
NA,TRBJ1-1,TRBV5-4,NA,TGTGCCAGCAGCTTGGAGAGGACGAACACTGAAGCTTTCTTT,CASSLERTNTEAFF
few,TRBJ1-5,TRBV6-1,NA,TGTGCCAGCAGTCCCACCTATGGGGGAGGGGATCAGCCCCAGCATTTT,CASSPTYGGGDQPQHF
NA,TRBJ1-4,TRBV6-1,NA,TGTGCCAGCAGTCCCAGGGCGGGGGGATACGAAAAACTGTTTTTT,CASSPRAGGYEKLFF
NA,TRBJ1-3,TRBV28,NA,TGTGCCAGCAGTTTCAATCCAGGAAACACCATATATTTT,CASSFNPGNTIYF
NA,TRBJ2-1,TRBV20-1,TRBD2,TGCAGTGCTAGAGATTTTACGCGGGGGGAGGGGCAGTTCTTC,CSARDFTRGEGQFF
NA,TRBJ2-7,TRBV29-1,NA,TGCAGCGTTGGGTCCCGACTGCACTACGAGCAGTACTTC,CSVGSRLHYEQYF
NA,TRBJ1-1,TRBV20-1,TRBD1,TGCAGTGCTAGAGTCGGCGGGACAGGGGGGAACACTGAAGCTTTCTTT,CSARVGGTGGNTEAFF
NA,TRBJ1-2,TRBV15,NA,TGTGCCACCAGCAGAGATCATGGGAAGGGCTACACCTTC,CATSRDHGKGYTF
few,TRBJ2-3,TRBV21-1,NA,TGTGCCAGCAGCAAATGGGTAACATTCTGCCACGAGGAGGCAGATACGCAGTATTTT,CASSKWVTFCHEEADTQYF
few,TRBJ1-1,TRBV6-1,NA,TGTGCCAGCACCGAGGCGGGGGGTTGGACTGAAGCTTTCTTT,CASTEAGGWTEAFF
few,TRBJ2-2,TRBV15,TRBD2,TGTGCCACCAGATCAGCGGGGGCTAACACCGGGGAGCTGTTTTTT,CATRSAGANTGELFF
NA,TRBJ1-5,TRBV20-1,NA,TGCAGTGCTACACCTCCAGGGAGTCAGCCCCAGCATTTT,CSATPPGSQPQHF
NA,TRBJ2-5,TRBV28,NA,TGTGCCAGCAGTAAGAGGGAGACCCAGTACTTC,CASSKRETQYF
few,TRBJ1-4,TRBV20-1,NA,TGCAGTGCTAGAGGTCAGGGTAATGAAAAACTGTTTTTT,CSARGQGNEKLFF
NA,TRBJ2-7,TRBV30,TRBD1,TGTGCCTGGAGCAAAGGGGGACAGGGACGGTACGAGCAGTACTTC,CAWSKGGQGRYEQYF
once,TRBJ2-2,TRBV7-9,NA,TGTGCCAGCAGCTCCACCGGCTGGCTAGAACCATCAGCCGGGGAGCTGTTTTTT,CASSSTGWLEPSAGELFF
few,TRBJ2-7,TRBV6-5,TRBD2,TGTGCCAGCAGTTACTCGTTAGCGGGAGTAAACTACGAGCAGTACTTC,CASSYSLAGVNYEQYF
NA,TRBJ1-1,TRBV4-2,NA,TGTGCCAGCAGCCAAGATAGTAGGCAGGGAAACACTGAAGCTTTCTTT,CASSQDSRQGNTEAFF
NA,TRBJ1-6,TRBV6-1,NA,TGTGCCAGCACCTGGGAAGTCTCAGGGGTAGGTTCACCCCTCCACTTT,CASTWEVSGVGSPLHF
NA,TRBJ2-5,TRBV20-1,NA,TGCAGTGCAACGGCCCAACGGGAGACCCAGTACTTC,CSATAQRETQYF
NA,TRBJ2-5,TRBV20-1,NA,TGCAGTGCTAGTGGTGCCCGCGCTTTGGAGACCCAGTACTTC,CSASGARALETQYF
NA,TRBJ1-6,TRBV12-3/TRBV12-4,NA,TGTGCCAGCGCCAGGGACGGCCAAAGGAGTTCACCCCTCCACTTT,CASARDGQRSSPLHF
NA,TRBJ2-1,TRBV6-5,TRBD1,TGTGCCAGCAGTTCGGACAGGGCCCGAATAGTTTACAATGAGCAGTTCTTC,CASSSDRARIVYNEQFF
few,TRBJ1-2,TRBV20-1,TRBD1,TGCAGTGCTAGTCCGGGACAGACGTCTCTCGGCTACACCTTC,CSASPGQTSLGYTF
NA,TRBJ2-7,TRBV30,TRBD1,TGTGCCTGGAGAAAGGGACAGGGGGTTTCCTACGAGCAGTACTTC,CAWRKGQGVSYEQYF
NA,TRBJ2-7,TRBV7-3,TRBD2,TGTGCCAGCAGCTCCGGGACTAGCGGTGATCGCTCCTACGAGCAGTACTTC,CASSSGTSGDRSYEQYF
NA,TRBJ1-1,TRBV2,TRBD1,TGTGCCAGTAACCGACAGGGGAACACTGAAGCTTTCTTT,CASNRQGNTEAFF
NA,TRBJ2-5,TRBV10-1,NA,TGCGCCAGCAGTGAGTCGGGCAGCCCAGCTCGGTACTTC,CASSESGSPARYF
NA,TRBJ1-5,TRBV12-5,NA,TGTGCTAGTCGTGGGCAGGTCAATCAGCCCCAGCATTTT,CASRGQVNQPQHF
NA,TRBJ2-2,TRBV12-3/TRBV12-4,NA,TGTGCCAGCAGTTTCTATCACGGGGAGCTGTTTTTT,CASSFYHGELFF
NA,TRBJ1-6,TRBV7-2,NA,TGTGCCAGCAGCTCCCGAACCGGACAGAATTCACCCCTCCACTTT,CASSSRTGQNSPLHF
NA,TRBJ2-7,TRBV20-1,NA,TGCAGTGCTAGATATCAGGGGTCCTACGAGCAGTACTTC,CSARYQGSYEQYF
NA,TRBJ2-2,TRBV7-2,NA,TGTGCCAGCAGACCCCTTGGAGCGGCCGGGGAGCTGTTTTTT,CASRPLGAAGELFF
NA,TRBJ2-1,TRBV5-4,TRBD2,TGTGCCAGCAGCTATAGAAGGACTAGCGGGGCTTACAATGAGCAGTTCTTC,CASSYRRTSGAYNEQFF
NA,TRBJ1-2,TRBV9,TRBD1,TGTGCCTCGGGAGCCGGGACAGCGAATTCTGGCTACACCTTC,CASGAGTANSGYTF
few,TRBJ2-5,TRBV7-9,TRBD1,TGTGCCAGCAGCTCGACCGGGACAGGGCTTTGGGGGGAGACCCAGTACTTC,CASSSTGTGLWGETQYF
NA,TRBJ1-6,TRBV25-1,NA,TGTGCCAGCAGTGAATTCGGAAATTCACCCCTCCACTTT,CASSEFGNSPLHF
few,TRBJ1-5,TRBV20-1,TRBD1,TGCAGTGCTAGAGGGACAGGGGAACAGCCCCAGCATTTT,CSARGTGEQPQHF
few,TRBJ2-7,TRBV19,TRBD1,TGTGCCAGTTCTGGCAGGGGGTTCCACGAGCAGTACTTC,CASSGRGFHEQYF
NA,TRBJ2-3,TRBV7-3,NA,TGTGCCAGCAGCTCAGGGTCAGATACGCAGTATTTT,CASSSGSDTQYF
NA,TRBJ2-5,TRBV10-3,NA,TGTGCCATCAAACCCGATGATCAAGAGACCCAGTACTTC,CAIKPDDQETQYF
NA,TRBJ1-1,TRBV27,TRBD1,TGTGCCAGCAGACAGCGACAGGGCAGCGCTGAAGCTTTCTTT,CASRQRQGSAEAFF
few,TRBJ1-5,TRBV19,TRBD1,TGTGCCAGTAGTTCCCGGGACAGGGATCAGCCCCAGCATTTT,CASSSRDRDQPQHF
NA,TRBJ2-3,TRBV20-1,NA,TGCAGTGCTTTGGCACCTCTAAGCACAGATACGCAGTATTTT,CSALAPLSTDTQYF
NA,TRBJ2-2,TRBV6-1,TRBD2,TGTGCCAGCAGTCTGCTAGCGGGAGATACCGGGGAGCTGTTTTTT,CASSLLAGDTGELFF
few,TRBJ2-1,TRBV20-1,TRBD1,TGCAGTGAGACCGGGACAGGCCTCAATGAGCAGTTCTTC,CSETGTGLNEQFF